This T cell receptor beta chain was recovered during a study of radiotherapy plus CTLA-4 blockade in lung cancer. The germline gives CDR1 MDHEN, CDR2 SYDVKM. The germline V and J ends were trimmed by 6 bases and 6 bases, with 18 bases remaining between them. CDR3 size: 14 residues. Ipilimumab CTLA-4 blockade and focal radiation were given to patients with chemo-refractory metastatic non-small-cell lung cancer. Clones were read by immunoSEQ multiplex PCR, and TCRdb kept only the in-frame ones, dropping some. The profile shows roughly 100,000 clones, roughly four fifths of them singletons. Study-wide points: Early shifts in blood T cell clones, with interferon-beta, reportedly predicted response best.

On this clone itself: No antigen is known for it.

This chain links TRBV28 with TRBJ2-7; possible D gene TRBD2, 6 bases. The source material was peripheral blood, sampled from a patient treated with radiotherapy plus ipilimumab. The sequence derives from a human donor with non-small cell lung cancer that progressed on radiotherapy plus ipilimumab. CDR3 sequence: CASSSGLVVSEQYF. In nucleotides, the CDR3 is TGTGCCAGCAGCTCGGGACTCGTGGTTTCCGAGCAGTACTTC.